This T cell receptor (beta chain) comes out of a study of chemoradiotherapy in HPV16-positive cancers. Study-wide points: Non-HPV-specific T cells did not expand in tumors during treatment, whereas candidate HPV-specific clones and E7-related motifs did. The functional HPV-specific definition rests on just two HPV16-positive patients.

TCRdb's copy holds only in-frame clones and misses some; the assay was immunoSEQ multiplex PCR. The repertoire consists of tens of thousands of clones, with almost 90% occurring once and the leading ten covering around 4.4%. As regards this clone: Its antigen is currently unknown.

This receptor was identified in a human donor with HPV-associated anogenital cancer. The source material was blood, sampled from a patient who underwent chemoradiotherapy.

Here the CDR3 reads CASSSRAGADNEQFF. In nucleotides, the CDR3 is TGTGCCAGCAGCTCCCGAGCGGGGGCGGACAATGAGCAGTTCTTC. The gene calls are TRBV7-2 and TRBJ2-1, with TRBD2 matching over 8 bases. This CDR3 has 15 residues. Germline loops: CDR1 SGHTA, CDR2 FQGNSA. Trimming removed 4 bases from V and 5 bases from J; junction bases left unmatched: 7.